The sample holds a few counts of the clone carrying this T cell receptor beta chain. Its antigen is still unknown. This entry is derived from a study of regulatory T cells in long-lasting Graves disease. The time point denotes: newly diagnosed GD, antithyroid drugs for less than 3 months. From RNA extracted from PBMCs, the TCR library was made. Sequencing libraries for TCR beta were prepared with iRepertoire HTBI primers and Arm-PCR of CDR3 regions. Via MiXCR, TCRdb re-called the multiplex PCR reads, giving one row per CDR3 protein. The sample includes fewer than 650,000 distinct CDR3 sequences, more than 15% of them seen just once. Study-level findings and limits: Newly diagnosed Graves' patients exceeded persistent ones in TCR diversity.

The CDR3 is made up of 14 amino acids. Germline V gene lookup returns CDR1 MDHEN and CDR2 SYDVKM. Losses at the gene ends were 6 bases for V and 6 bases for J; bases not matched to a gene: 7. This sample also appeared in a second study, on T cells in Graves' hyperthyroidism and ophthalmopathy. This second study says: Clonotypes that were expanded in thyroid above 0.001 mostly appeared in blood too.

The genes are TRBV28 and TRBJ2-1, with TRBD1 identical over 8 bases. This receptor was obtained from a man between 18 and 35 years old with Graves disease. The sample in question was peripheral blood mononuclear cells (PBMCs), obtained at new diagnosis, from a patient treated with antithyroid drugs. The CDR3 loop reads CASRKDRESNEQFF. CDR3 bases: TGTGCCAGCAGGAAGGACAGGGAGAGCAATGAGCAGTTCTTC.